The sequence of this TCR beta chain was determined in a study of CD8+CD57+ T cells in acquired aplastic anemia. Turning to the study itself: Sorting CD4+ and CD8+ cells gave DNA averaging about 2.9 ug.

V lost 5 bases to trimming and J lost 0 bases, with 15 bases between them. Germline values: CDR1 SGHDT, CDR2 YYEEEE. The CDR3 consists of 16 residues. Patients who underwent sequencing had shown CD8+CD57+ cell expansion by flow cytometry. None of the patients had been given any therapy when their blood was sampled. TCR beta VDJ combinations and CDR3 sequences were profiled from genomic DNA. TCRdb redid the calling of the reads with MiXCR, one entry per CDR3 protein. Here the sample spans 150,000 to 200,000 distinct CDR3 sequences, around 50% being singletons. Sequencing used sorted CD4+, CD8+, or CD8+CD57+ T cells (not recorded which) from PBMCs. The chain joins TRBV5-6 to TRBJ1-3; possibly TRBD1 for D (5 bases). This receptor was taken from a human donor with aplastic anemia. CDR3: CASSRDRMPSGNTIYF. The CDR3, as DNA: TGTGCCAGCAGTCGAGACAGAATGCCCTCTGGAAACACCATATATTTT. The full variable domain, rest sourced from reference TRBV5-6 and TRBJ1-3, is DAGVTQSPTHLIKTRGQQVTLRCSPKSGHDTVSWYQQALGQGPQFIFQYYEEEERQRGNFPDRFSGHQFPNYSSELNVNALLLGDSALYLCASSRDRMPSGNTIYFGEGSWLTVV.